The entry below gives a single T cell receptor (beta chain) sequence along with its context. Its specificity is unknown. The TCR library protocol was used to attach unique molecular identifiers. These identifiers were attached to individual cDNA molecules. In TCRdb, the 5' RACE reads were re-called with MiXCR into one record per CDR3 protein. The table includes approximately 90,000 distinct CDR3 sequences, more than 9.5% detected once. The sample comes from a study of early T cells in non-severe SARS-CoV-2 infection. Study as a whole: Whole-blood bulk RNA, unsorted, was sequenced, and chains were unpaired.

Study observations and caveats: Anti-spike CD8 responses were favored by VDJdb matching, which missed private and CD4 specificities.

The clonotype was recovered from an adult who was a healthcare worker with PCR-confirmed SARS-CoV-2 infection or an uninfected control (not recorded which). The sequenced sample was whole blood, obtained at baseline.

CDR3 protein: CASSAEGGFSPLHF. The CDR3 DNA reads as TGTGCCAGCTCCGCGGAGGGGGGCTTTTCACCCCTCCACTTT. The rearrangement links TRBV18 to TRBJ1-6, with D possibly TRBD1 on 6 matching bases. Germline V lookup: CDR1 KGHSH, CDR2 LQKENI. The CDR3 spans 14 residues. V lost 6 bases and J 9 bases, leaving 15 bases between the germline ends.